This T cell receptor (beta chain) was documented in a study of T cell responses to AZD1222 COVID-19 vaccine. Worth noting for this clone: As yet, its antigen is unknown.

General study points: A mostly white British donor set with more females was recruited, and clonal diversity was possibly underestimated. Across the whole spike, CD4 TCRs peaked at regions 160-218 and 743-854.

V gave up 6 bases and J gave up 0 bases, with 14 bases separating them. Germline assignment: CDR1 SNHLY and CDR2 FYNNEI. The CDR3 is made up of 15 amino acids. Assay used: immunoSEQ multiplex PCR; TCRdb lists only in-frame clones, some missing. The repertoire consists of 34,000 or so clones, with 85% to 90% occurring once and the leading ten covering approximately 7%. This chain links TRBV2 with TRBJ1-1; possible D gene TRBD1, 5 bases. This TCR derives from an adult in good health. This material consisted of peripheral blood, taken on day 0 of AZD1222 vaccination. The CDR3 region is CASRDVGHLNTEAFF. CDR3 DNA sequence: TGTGCCAGCAGGGACGTTGGACACCTGAACACTGAAGCTTTCTTT.